Below, 17 T cell receptor beta chains from the same sample are listed, as sequenced in a study of blood T cell repertoires in COVID-19. Sequencing was performed with immunoSEQ multiplex PCR; in TCRdb, only in-frame clones are kept and a portion is missing. The sample lists some 520,000 clones; approximately 92% were seen once. The specimen was peripheral blood. Receptor source: a young man with COVID-19, enrolled during active disease.

The genes are TRBV9 and TRBJ1-2, with 9 bases fitting TRBD1. CDR3 length: 14 amino acids. J was trimmed by 8 bases and V by 4 bases; bases with no gene match: 9. Germline V gene sequence: CDR1 SGDLS, CDR2 YYNGEE. The CDR3 sequence is CASSMGTGYYGYTF. DNA of the CDR3: TGTGCCAGCAGCATGGGGACAGGGTATTACGGCTACACCTTC.

A note on this clone: This CDR3 is also generated by other DNA sequences in the sample. DNA for the CDR3: TGTGCCAGCAGCCAAGCTGGGGGGAGCTCCTACAATGAGCAGTTCTTC. Its translation is CASSQAGGSSYNEQFF. The chain links TRBV14 to TRBJ2-1; a weak D match, TRBD2 (6 bases). V lost 1 base to trimming and J lost 0 bases, with 10 bases between them. Germline values: CDR1 SGHDN, CDR2 FVKESK. There are 16 residues in the CDR3.

The CDR3 sequence: CATSHPRGSYNEQFF. The DNA for the CDR3 is TGTGCCACCAGCCACCCTAGGGGTTCCTACAATGAGCAGTTCTTC. The genes are TRBV24-1 and TRBJ2-1, with TRBD1 as a possible D gene (5 bases). The length of the CDR3 is 15 residues. V was cut by 7 bases and J by 1 base, with 13 bases left in between. In germline, CDR1 is KGHDR, CDR2 SFDVKD.

The chain links TRBV14 to TRBJ2-7; 9 bases are a match to TRBD1. With 11 bases clipped from V and 3 bases from J, the junction kept 8 bases outside the gene matches. Germline CDR1 is SGHDN and CDR2 is FVKESK. CDR3 size: 13 residues. The CDR3 is CALTVGQGYEQYF. For the CDR3, the DNA is TGTGCCTTAACTGTGGGACAGGGCTACGAGCAGTACTTC.

The chain is built from TRBV19 and TRBJ1-1; perhaps TRBD1 as D (5 bases). Germline V gene data show CDR1 as LNHDA and CDR2 as SQIVND (reference sequence). This CDR3 contains 14 residues. V lost 6 bases and J 3 bases, leaving 14 bases between the germline ends. CDR3: CASSRDRGYTEAFF. Written as DNA, the CDR3 is TGTGCCAGTAGCCGCGACAGAGGTTACACTGAAGCTTTCTTT.

Notes on this clone: Compared with germline, one end of the junction differs, possibly owing to a read error. V gene TRBV6-6 combines with J gene TRBJ1-1; D remains unclear. Germline CDR1 and CDR2: MNHNY and SVGAGI (reference sequence). CDR3 length: 16 residues. For the CDR3, the DNA is TGTGCCAGCAGTGACTCCCGGGGAGGCAGGAGGACTGAAGCTTTCTTT. It specifies CASSDSRGGRRTEAFF.

The chain has TRBV15 and TRBJ2-7; 10 positions agree with TRBD2. The CDR3 is 15 residues long. Germline CDR1 is LNHNV and CDR2 is YYDKDF (reference sequence). Germline trimming cut 5 bases from V and 4 bases from J; bases unmatched to any gene: 8. Here the CDR3 reads CATSFDRAGGYEQYF. The CDR3 DNA reads as TGTGCCACCAGCTTCGATCGAGCGGGAGGGTACGAGCAGTACTTC.

About this clone: This may arise from a read error, as a much more abundant clone is one base away. This chain connects TRBV9 to TRBJ2-7, with 7 bases fitting TRBD1. The V and J ends lost 4 bases and 0 bases, in that order; junction bases with no gene match: 7. The CDR3 runs to 15 residues. CDR1 and CDR2 from the germline V gene are SGDLS and YYNGEE. CDR3 amino acids: CASSPETGSSYEQYF. The CDR3 DNA is TGTGCCAGCAGCCCAGAGACAGGGAGCTCCTACGAGCAGTACTTC.

The chain has TRBV6-5 and TRBJ1-2; 7 nucleotides align to TRBD1. Germline V gene sequence: CDR1 MNHEY, CDR2 SVGAGI. The CDR3 is 12 amino acids. V lost 6 bases and J lost 8; bases outside the gene matches: 6. CDR3: CASRRDSGGYTF. The CDR3 nucleotides read TGTGCCAGCAGGCGGGACAGCGGCGGCTACACCTTC.

The gene calls are TRBV24-1 and TRBJ2-7; 13 nucleotides line up with TRBD2. Germline assignment: CDR1 KGHDR and CDR2 SFDVKD. This CDR3 spans 19 amino acids. Trimming removed 4 bases from V and 0 bases from J; junction bases left unmatched: 11. CDR3 protein: CATSDSGLAGEQPSYEQYF. The CDR3 DNA reads as TGTGCCACCAGTGACTCCGGACTAGCGGGGGAACAACCCTCCTACGAGCAGTACTTC.

The chain is built from TRBV6-2 or TRBV6-3 and TRBJ2-5, with 7 bases aligning to TRBD2. The germline V gene has CDR1 MNHEY and CDR2 SVGEGT. V lost 4 bases to trimming and J lost 1 base; unmatched junction nucleotides: 6. The CDR3 is 15 amino acids. The CDR3 coding sequence is TGTGCCAGCAGTTGGCCGCGGGGGACCCAAGAGACCCAGTACTTC. Protein sequence: CASSWPRGTQETQYF.

Here the CDR3 DNA reads TGCAGTGCTAGTAATAGCGGGGGGCTCGGGAGGGATGAGCAGTTCTTC. Its translation: CSASNSGGLGRDEQFF. The chain has TRBV20-1 and TRBJ2-1; 10 nucleotides agree with TRBD2. The V segment lost 3 bases and the J segment 8 bases; nucleotides outside the gene matches: 13. Germline V CDR1 and CDR2: DFQATT, SNEGSKA (reference sequence). This CDR3 spans 16 amino acids.

This clone was seen just once. This sample includes further DNA sequences coding for the same CDR3. The rearrangement links TRBV6-6 to TRBJ1-5; D not resolved. Trimming removed 0 bases from V and 4 bases from J, with 4 bases in between. The CDR3 is 13 amino acids. Germline V gives CDR1 MNHNY, CDR2 SVGAGI (reference sequence). The CDR3 loop reads CASSYSLNQPQHF. DNA of the CDR3: TGTGCCAGCAGTTACTCCTTAAATCAGCCCCAGCATTTT.

The chain uses TRBV9 and TRBJ2-1; possibly TRBD1 for D (6 bases). This CDR3 is built from 17 residues. Germline values: CDR1 SGDLS, CDR2 YYNGEE. The ends were cut back, 0 bases at V and 5 bases at J, with 18 bases in the middle. The CDR3: CASSVGGTYHYNNEQFF. The CDR3 bases are TGTGCCAGCAGCGTAGGGGGGACATATCACTATAACAATGAGCAGTTCTTC.

The chain links TRBV3-1 (or the pseudogene TRBV3-2) to TRBJ1-2, with D possibly being TRBD1 (5 bases). Trimming pared 1 base from V and 0 bases from J, leaving 15 bases between. Germline V gives CDR1 LGHDT, CDR2 YNNKEL (reference sequence). This CDR3 has 17 amino acids. The DNA of the CDR3 is TGTGCCAGCAGCCAAGGGGGTTCGGGGGGAGCTAACTATGGCTACACCTTC. This gives the protein CASSQGGSGGANYGYTF.

The chain carries TRBV4-1 and TRBJ1-1; D remains unclear. V was clipped by 1 base and J by 0 bases, with 12 bases between them. Germline lookup yields CDR1 MGHRA and CDR2 YSYEKL. The CDR3 runs 16 residues. This chain's CDR3 is CASSQAEQPMNTEAFF. CDR3 coding DNA: TGCGCCAGCAGCCAAGCCGAACAGCCTATGAACACTGAAGCTTTCTTT.

This clone was recorded many times. The V gene is TRBV11-3, the J gene TRBJ1-1; D is ambiguous. The CDR3 covers 14 residues. Germline V gives CDR1 SGHNT, CDR2 YENEEA. V lost 5 bases and J 0 bases, leaving 10 bases between the germline ends. The CDR3 loop reads CASSPDRMNTEAFF. DNA for the CDR3: TGTGCCAGCAGCCCCGATAGAATGAACACTGAAGCTTTCTTT.